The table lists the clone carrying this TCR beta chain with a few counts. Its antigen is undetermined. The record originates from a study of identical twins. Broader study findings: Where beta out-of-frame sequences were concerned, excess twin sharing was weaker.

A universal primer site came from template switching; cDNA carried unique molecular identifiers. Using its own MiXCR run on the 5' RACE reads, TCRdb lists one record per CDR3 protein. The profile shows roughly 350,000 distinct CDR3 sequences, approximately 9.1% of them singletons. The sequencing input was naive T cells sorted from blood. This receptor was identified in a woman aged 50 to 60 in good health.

The CDR3: CASSLESGGRYEQYF. CDR3 nucleotide sequence: TGCGCCAGCAGCTTGGAGTCAGGGGGCCGCTACGAGCAGTACTTC. J is TRBJ2-7 and V is TRBV5-1; 8 bases agree with TRBD1. Germline CDR1 is SGHRS and CDR2 is YFSETQ. The CDR3 consists of 15 residues. Germline trimming cut 0 bases from V and 3 bases from J; bases unmatched to any gene: 5.